One sample yielded the 5 T cell receptor beta chains listed below, sequenced in a study of T cells in Graves' hyperthyroidism and ophthalmopathy. Researchers took RNA transcripts and amplified the TCR beta CDR3 regions from them. The TCR CDR3 was amplified in a first-round RT-PCR using the HTBI primer set. Via MiXCR, TCRdb re-called the multiplex PCR reads, giving one row per CDR3 protein. The sample yields 550,000 to 700,000 distinct CDR3 sequences, just over 45% seen once. The sequenced sample was peripheral blood or thyroid tissue (not recorded which). All receptors derive from an adult woman with Graves' disease, either hyperthyroidism or ophthalmopathy (not recorded which).

The table lists this clonotype with a few counts. The rearrangement links TRBV29-1 to TRBJ1-2; D remains unclear. The ends were cut back, 6 bases at V and 4 bases at J, with 12 bases in the middle. Germline CDR1 is SQVTM and CDR2 is ANQGSEA. There are 12 residues in the CDR3. This chain's CDR3 is CSVQAPFYGYTF. The CDR3 DNA reads TGCAGCGTGCAAGCCCCCTTCTATGGCTACACCTTC.

The chain combines TRBV10-1 with TRBJ2-7, with D tentatively TRBD1 or TRBD2 (5 bases each). The germline V gene encodes CDR1 WNHNN and CDR2 SYGVQD (reference sequence). Trimming stripped 3 bases from V and 1 base from J, with 13 bases between. The CDR3 covers 15 residues. CDR3 nucleotide sequence: TGCGCCAGCAGTGACGAGGGGTCCGGGTCCTACGAGCAGTACTTC. Its protein product is CASSDEGSGSYEQYF.

The rearrangement joins TRBV27 to TRBJ2-2, with D possibly matching TRBD2 (6 bases). CDR3 length: 14 amino acids. The V end lost 6 bases, the J end lost 5 bases, and 13 bases lay between the germline ends. Per germline, CDR1 MNHEY and CDR2 SMNVEV (reference sequence). The DNA for the CDR3 is TGTGCCAGCAGCGGGGAGGTCCCAACCGGGGAGCTGTTTTTT. Translation: CASSGEVPTGELFF.

This clonotype occurred many times. J is TRBJ1-2 and V is TRBV10-3; 9 positions agree with TRBD1. The CDR3 contains 17 residues. CDR1 is ENHRY and CDR2 is SYGVKD in the germline V gene. V shed 6 bases and J 8 bases; nucleotides not matched to a gene: 19. In DNA, the CDR3 is TGTGCCATCAGCTTCCTCCGGGACAGGGCCCCCGAGGGGGGCTACACCTTC. As protein: CAISFLRDRAPEGGYTF.

This clonotype was seen many times. This sequence joins TRBV6-5 and TRBJ2-2; maybe TRBD1 (7 bases). The CDR3 spans 17 residues. Germline CDR1 MNHEY, CDR2 SVGAGI. Trimming pared 6 bases from V and 6 bases from J, leaving 23 bases between. The CDR3: CASSRRRGQRVAGELFF. The CDR3 DNA follows: TGTGCCAGCAGCCGCCGGAGGGGGCAAAGGGTCGCCGGGGAGCTGTTTTTT.